This TCR beta chain was sequenced during a study of shared clonotypes between healthy human individuals. Roughly 30,000 T cell genomes (approximately 190 ng DNA) went into each sorted-subset replicate. In the authors' workflow: Filtering differed because ImmunoSEQ produced junction-only sequences that carried no quality scores. Using immunoSEQ multiplex PCR, the repertoire was profiled, and TCRdb retains in-frame clones only, with some absent. V, J and clone size are taken as reported in that table, and D and trimming were inferred from the DNA itself. This table holds 1.5 million to 2.5 million clones, about 95% found once. Whole-study results and caveats: In a handful of donors, around 4.5% of naive CD4 clonotypes appeared in common. In the sorted subsets, rarefaction showed sequencing was incomplete despite large depth.

The CDR3 contains 14 residues. J lost 3 bases, V lost 4 bases, and 5 bases had no gene match. From germline, CDR1 is SGHVS and CDR2 FNYEAQ. Naive-designated CD8 cells lacked CD45RO, were positively enriched for CCR7, and omitted terminally differentiated effector memory CD45RA+ cells. This clone has a single count. The antigen remains unidentified. Sequenced input: naive CD8+ T cells sorted from blood. The chain recombines TRBV7-6 with TRBJ1-2; 7 bases are shared with TRBD1. The origin of this receptor is a man in his late teens or twenties in good health. The CDR3 region has the DNA TGTGCCAGCAGCTCCCAAGACAGGGACTATGGCTACACCTTC. Translated: CASSSQDRDYGYTF. Full variable domain (missing parts from reference TRBV7-6 and TRBJ1-2): GAGVSQSPRYKVTKRGQDVALRCDPISGHVSLYWYRQALGQGPEFLTYFNYEAQQDKSGLPNDRFSAERPEGSISTLTIQRTEQRDSAMYRCASSSQDRDYGYTFGSGTRLTVV.